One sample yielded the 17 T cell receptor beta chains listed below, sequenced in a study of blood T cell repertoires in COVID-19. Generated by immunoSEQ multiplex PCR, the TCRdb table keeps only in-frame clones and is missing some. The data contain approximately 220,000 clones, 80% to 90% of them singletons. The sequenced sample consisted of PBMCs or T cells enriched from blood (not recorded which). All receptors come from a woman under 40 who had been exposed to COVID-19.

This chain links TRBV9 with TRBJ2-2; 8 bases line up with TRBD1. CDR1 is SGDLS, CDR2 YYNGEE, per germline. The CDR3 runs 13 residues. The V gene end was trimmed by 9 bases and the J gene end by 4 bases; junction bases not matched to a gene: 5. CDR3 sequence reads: CATGQGPTGELFF. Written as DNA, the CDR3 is TGTGCCACAGGACAGGGACCCACCGGGGAGCTGTTTTTT.

In nucleotides, the CDR3 is TGTGCCTGGCTTCGTGGAGACAGGGGCCATGGCTACACCTTC. This sequence encodes CAWLRGDRGHGYTF. The J gene is TRBJ1-2, the V gene TRBV30, with TRBD1 identical over 8 bases. Trimming at V came to 5 bases and at J to 6 bases, leaving 11 bases not matched to a gene. Per the germline V gene, CDR1 is GTSNPN and CDR2 is SVGIG (reference sequence). The CDR3 covers 14 residues.

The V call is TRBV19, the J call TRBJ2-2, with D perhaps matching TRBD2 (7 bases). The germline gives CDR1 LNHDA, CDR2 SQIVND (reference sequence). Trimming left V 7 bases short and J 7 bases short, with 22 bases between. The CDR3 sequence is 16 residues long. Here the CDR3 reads CASTIRGAGGNGELFF. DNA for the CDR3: TGTGCCAGTACCATCCGGGGGGCAGGAGGGAACGGGGAGCTGTTTTTT.

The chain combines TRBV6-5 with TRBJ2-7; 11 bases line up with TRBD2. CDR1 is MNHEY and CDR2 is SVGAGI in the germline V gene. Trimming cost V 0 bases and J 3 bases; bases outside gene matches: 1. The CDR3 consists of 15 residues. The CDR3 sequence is CASSYSTSGGYEQYF. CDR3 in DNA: TGTGCCAGCAGTTACTCTACTAGCGGGGGCTACGAGCAGTACTTC.

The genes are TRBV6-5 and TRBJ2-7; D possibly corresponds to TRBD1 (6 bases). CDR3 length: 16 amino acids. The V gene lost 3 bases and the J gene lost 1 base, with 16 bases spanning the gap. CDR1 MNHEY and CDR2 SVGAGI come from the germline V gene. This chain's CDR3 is CASSYSNPGQSYEQYF. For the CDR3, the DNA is TGTGCCAGCAGTTATAGTAATCCGGGACAATCCTACGAGCAGTACTTC.

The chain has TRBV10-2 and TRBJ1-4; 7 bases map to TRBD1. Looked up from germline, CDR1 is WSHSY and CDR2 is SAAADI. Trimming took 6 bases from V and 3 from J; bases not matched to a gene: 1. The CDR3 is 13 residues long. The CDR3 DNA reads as TGCGCCAGCAGAGGACAGGCTAATGAAAAACTGTTTTTT. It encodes CASRGQANEKLFF.

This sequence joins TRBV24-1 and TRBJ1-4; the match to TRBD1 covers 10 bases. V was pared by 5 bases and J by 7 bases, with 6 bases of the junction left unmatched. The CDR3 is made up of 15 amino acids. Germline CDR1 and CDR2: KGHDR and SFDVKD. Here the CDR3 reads CATSAAGTGVEKLFF. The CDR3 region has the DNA TGTGCCACCAGTGCAGCCGGGACAGGGGTTGAAAAACTGTTTTTT.

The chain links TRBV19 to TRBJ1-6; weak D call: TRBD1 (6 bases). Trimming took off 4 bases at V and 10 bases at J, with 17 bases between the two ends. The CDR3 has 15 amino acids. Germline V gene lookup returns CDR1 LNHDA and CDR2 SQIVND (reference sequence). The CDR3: CASSKPLRDNSPLHF. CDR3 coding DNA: TGTGCCAGTAGTAAACCCCTTCGGGACAACTCACCCCTCCACTTT.

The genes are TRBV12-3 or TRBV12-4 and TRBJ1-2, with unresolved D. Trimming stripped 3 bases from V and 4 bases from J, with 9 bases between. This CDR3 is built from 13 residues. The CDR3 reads CASSFQLLYGYTF. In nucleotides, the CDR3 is TGTGCCAGCAGTTTCCAACTCCTCTATGGCTACACCTTC.

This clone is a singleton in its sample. The CDR3 sequence: CASSLDRAAYGYTF. CDR3 nucleotide sequence: TGTGCCAGCAGTTTAGACAGGGCCGCCTATGGCTACACCTTC. This chain connects TRBV28 to TRBJ1-2; 7 bases fit TRBD1. The germline gives CDR1 MDHEN, CDR2 SYDVKM. CDR3 length equals 14 residues. The J segment lost 4 bases and the V segment lost 2 bases, leaving 4 bases of the junction unmatched.

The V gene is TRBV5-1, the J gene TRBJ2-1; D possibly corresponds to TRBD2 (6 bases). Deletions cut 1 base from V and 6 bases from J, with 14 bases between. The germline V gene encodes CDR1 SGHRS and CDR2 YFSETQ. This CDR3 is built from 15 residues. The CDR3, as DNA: TGCGCCAGCAGCTTGTCCGGGAGTACCGTCAATGAGCAGTTCTTC. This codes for CASSLSGSTVNEQFF. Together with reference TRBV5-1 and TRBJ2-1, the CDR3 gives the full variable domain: KAGVTQTPRYLIKTRGQQVTLSCSPISGHRSVSWYQQTPGQGLQFLFEYFSETQRNKGNFPGRFSGRQFSNSRSEMNVSTLELGDSALYLCASSLSGSTVNEQFFGPGTRLTVL.

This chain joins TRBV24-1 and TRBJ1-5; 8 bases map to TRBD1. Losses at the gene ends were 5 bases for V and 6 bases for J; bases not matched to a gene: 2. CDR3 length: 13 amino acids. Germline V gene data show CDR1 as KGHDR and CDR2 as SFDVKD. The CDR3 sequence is CATSAGGGQPQHF. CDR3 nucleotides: TGTGCCACCAGTGCAGGGGGCGGTCAGCCCCAGCATTTT.

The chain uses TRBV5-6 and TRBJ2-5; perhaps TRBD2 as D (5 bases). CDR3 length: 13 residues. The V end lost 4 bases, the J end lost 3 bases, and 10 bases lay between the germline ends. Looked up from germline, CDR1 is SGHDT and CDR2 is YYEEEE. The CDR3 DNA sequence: TGTGCCAGCAGCCGCGCGGGTGAAGAGACCCAGTACTTC. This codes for CASSRAGEETQYF.

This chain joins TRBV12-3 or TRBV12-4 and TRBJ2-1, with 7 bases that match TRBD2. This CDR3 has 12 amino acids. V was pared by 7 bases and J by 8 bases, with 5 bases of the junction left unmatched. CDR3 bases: TGTGCCAGCAAGCTAGCGGCCCATGAGCAGTTCTTC. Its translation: CASKLAAHEQFF.

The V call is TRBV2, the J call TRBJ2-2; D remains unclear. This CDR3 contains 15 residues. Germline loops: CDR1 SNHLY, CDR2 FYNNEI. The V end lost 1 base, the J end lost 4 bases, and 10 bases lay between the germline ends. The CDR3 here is CASSEGLGGTGELFF. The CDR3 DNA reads TGTGCCAGCAGTGAAGGGCTTGGTGGCACCGGGGAGCTGTTTTTT. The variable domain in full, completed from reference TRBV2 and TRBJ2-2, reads EPEVTQTPSHQVTQMGQEVILRCVPISNHLYFYWYRQILGQKVEFLVSFYNNEISEKSEIFDDQFSVERPDGSNFTLKIRSTKLEDSAMYFCASSEGLGGTGELFFGEGSRLTVL.

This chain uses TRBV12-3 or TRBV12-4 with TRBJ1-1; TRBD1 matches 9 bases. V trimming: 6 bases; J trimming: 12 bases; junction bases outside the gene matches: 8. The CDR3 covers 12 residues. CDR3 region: CASRGNRGPSFF. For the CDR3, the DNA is TGTGCCAGCAGGGGGAACAGGGGGCCATCTTTCTTT.

Here the CDR3 reads CASSLEAGASYNEQFF. DNA of the CDR3: TGCGCCAGCAGCTTGGAAGCGGGGGCTTCGTACAATGAGCAGTTCTTC. The rearrangement links TRBV5-1 to TRBJ2-1, with TRBD2 matching 8 bases. V shed 0 bases and J 4 bases; nucleotides not matched to a gene: 6. Germline CDR1 SGHRS, CDR2 YFSETQ. The CDR3 spans 16 residues.